These 32 T cell receptor beta chains share one sample of origin, sequenced in a study of shared clonotypes between healthy human individuals. Here immunoSEQ multiplex PCR was the method, and the copy in TCRdb shows in-frame clones only, minus some. Among more than 2 million clones listed, roughly 95% were seen once. Sequenced material: naive CD4+ T cells sorted from blood. Described subset: CD45RA+ positively selected. Receptor source: a man between 18 and 35 years old in good health.

The chain joins TRBV19 to TRBJ1-5, with D possibly matching TRBD1 (6 bases). Germline V CDR1 and CDR2: LNHDA, SQIVND (reference sequence). V lost 6 bases to trimming and J lost 4 bases, with 19 bases between them. The CDR3 has 16 amino acids. The DNA for the CDR3 is TGTGCCAGTAGCCATTTGTACAGGGAGATAAATCAGCCCCAGCATTTT. Translating it yields CASSHLYREINQPQHF.

This chain links TRBV7-9 with TRBJ1-6; no reliable D call. The CDR3 spans 11 residues. Trimming pared 4 bases from V and 6 bases from J, leaving 1 base between. From germline, CDR1 is SEHNR and CDR2 FQNEAQ (reference sequence). In nucleotides, the CDR3 is TGTGCCAGCAGCTCTAATTCACCCCTCCACTTT. Amino acid sequence: CASSSNSPLHF.

This chain uses TRBV6-1 with TRBJ2-7; 8 bases fit TRBD1. The CDR3 runs to 15 residues. Germline V gene sequence: CDR1 MNHNS, CDR2 SASEGT. The J segment lost 6 bases and the V segment lost 5 bases, leaving 12 bases of the junction unmatched. The CDR3: CASSNQGARSIEQYF. CDR3 in DNA: TGTGCCAGCAGTAACCAGGGGGCGCGGTCTATCGAGCAGTACTTC.

The chain is built from TRBV25-1 and TRBJ1-6; a possible D gene is TRBD1 (5 bases). The CDR3 runs to 16 residues. V lost 5 bases to trimming and J lost 10 bases, with 21 bases between them. The germline gives CDR1 MGHDK, CDR2 SYGVNS. CDR3 in amino acids: CASSPSRGQGVSPLHF. DNA for the CDR3: TGTGCCAGCAGTCCAAGCCGGGGCCAGGGAGTCTCACCCCTCCACTTT.

V gene TRBV27 combines with J gene TRBJ1-4; 8 positions agree with TRBD1. Trimming removed 6 bases from V and 5 bases from J; junction bases left unmatched: 8. CDR1 and CDR2 from the germline V gene are MNHEY and SMNVEV (reference sequence). The CDR3 contains 15 residues. The chain's CDR3 is CASSLGQAVNEKLFF. Written as DNA, the CDR3 is TGTGCCAGCAGCCTGGGACAGGCAGTAAATGAAAAACTGTTTTTT.

This clone was seen a single time. The rearrangement links TRBV29-1 to TRBJ2-3; D is possibly TRBD2 (5 bases). The CDR3 contains 12 residues. In germline, CDR1 is SQVTM, CDR2 ANQGSEA. Between the trimmed V and J ends, which lost 4 bases and 4 bases, there was a span of 9 bases. In DNA, the CDR3 is TGCAGCGTTGTGGCGGGCGCAGATACGCAGTATTTT. This encodes CSVVAGADTQYF.

The chain links TRBV10-3 to TRBJ1-2; TRBD1 matches at 10 bases. This CDR3 has 15 amino acids. The trim removed 7 bases at V and 0 bases at J, leaving 5 bases unmatched. In germline, CDR1 is ENHRY, CDR2 SYGVKD. CDR3 sequence: CAINMGTGANYGYTF. The CDR3 bases are TGTGCCATCAATATGGGGACAGGGGCTAACTATGGCTACACCTTC.

The rearrangement joins TRBV18 to TRBJ2-1; perhaps TRBD2 as D (5 bases). The CDR3 is 16 residues long. CDR1 is KGHSH and CDR2 is LQKENI in the germline V gene. The V end was cut by 2 bases, the J end by 0 bases, with 11 bases between. The CDR3 sequence is CASSPRPAGSYNEQFF. DNA of the CDR3: TGTGCCAGCTCACCAAGGCCCGCGGGCTCCTACAATGAGCAGTTCTTC.

This clone was observed a single time. V and J are TRBV10-3 and TRBJ2-7; D is perhaps TRBD2 (5 bases). This CDR3 region has 16 residues. Germline V gives CDR1 ENHRY, CDR2 SYGVKD. Trimming stripped 0 bases from V and 2 bases from J, with 14 bases between. CDR3 protein: CAISESAGLRAYEQYF. The CDR3 region has the DNA TGTGCCATCAGTGAGTCGGCTGGACTTCGGGCCTACGAGCAGTACTTC.

This clone was detected only a few times. The J gene is TRBJ1-1, the V gene TRBV30, with no clear D. The ends were cut back, 3 bases at V and 6 bases at J, with 11 bases in the middle. The germline gives CDR1 GTSNPN, CDR2 SVGIG (reference sequence). The length of the CDR3 is 12 residues. The CDR3 nucleotides read TGTGCCTGGAGAGACACGGGCGCTGAAGCTTTCTTT. Residues: CAWRDTGAEAFF.

This sequence joins TRBV5-1 and TRBJ2-7, with D unclear. Germline assignment: CDR1 SGHRS and CDR2 YFSETQ. This CDR3 region has 14 residues. Trimming took 0 bases from V and 2 from J, leaving 9 bases between them. The CDR3 nucleotides read TGCGCCAGCAGCTTGGGTCCAGATACCTACGAGCAGTACTTC. Its translation: CASSLGPDTYEQYF.

This chain joins TRBV6-6 and TRBJ2-5; TRBD2 aligns across 13 bases. V was clipped by 2 bases and J by 3 bases; unmatched bases: 3. The CDR3 extends over 16 amino acids. Germline CDR1 reads MNHNY; CDR2 reads SVGAGI (reference sequence). The CDR3: CASSYEGLAGEETQYF. CDR3 nucleotides: TGTGCCAGCAGTTACGAAGGACTAGCGGGAGAAGAGACCCAGTACTTC.

This clone showed up just once. J is TRBJ2-1 and V is TRBV5-1; D ambiguous. Trimming stripped 0 bases from V and 5 bases from J, with 9 bases between. This CDR3 is built from 14 residues. Germline V gene data show CDR1 as SGHRS and CDR2 as YFSETQ. Here the CDR3 DNA reads TGCGCCAGCAGCTTGGACTGGTCGAACAATGAGCAGTTCTTC. As protein: CASSLDWSNNEQFF.

The rearrangement links TRBV28 to TRBJ2-1, with D maybe TRBD1 (6 bases). Trimming shortened V by 5 bases and J by 2 bases, and 10 bases separated the two germline ends. This CDR3 region has 14 residues. The V gene's germline CDR1 is MDHEN and CDR2 SYDVKM. CDR3 protein: CASSDRNTYNEQFF. CDR3 in DNA: TGTGCCAGCAGTGACAGGAACACCTACAATGAGCAGTTCTTC.

Written as DNA, the CDR3 is TGTGCCAGCATCCCCTCGGGGGGGAACTATGGCTACACCTTC. It specifies CASIPSGGNYGYTF. This chain links TRBV7-9 with TRBJ1-2; TRBD1 might be the D (5 bases). The germline V and J ends were trimmed by 7 bases and 2 bases, with 14 bases remaining between them. Germline CDR1 SEHNR, CDR2 FQNEAQ (reference sequence). This CDR3 region has 14 residues.

CDR3 region: CASSDQSTEAFF. CDR3 DNA: TGTGCCAGCAGCGACCAGTCCACTGAAGCTTTCTTT. The chain employs TRBV7-2 and TRBJ1-1; D not resolved. The CDR3 spans 12 residues. Germline V gene sequence: CDR1 SGHTA, CDR2 FQGNSA. Between the trimmed V and J ends, which lost 5 bases and 4 bases, there was a span of 8 bases. Full variable domain (rest looked up from reference TRBV7-2 and TRBJ1-1): GAGVSQSPSNKVTEKGKDVELRCDPISGHTALYWYRQSLGQGLEFLIYFQGNSAPDKSGLPSDRFSAERTGGSVSTLTIQRTQQEDSAVYLCASSDQSTEAFFGQGTRLTVV.

The chain recombines TRBV5-1 with TRBJ2-2; D unclear. The CDR3 is 17 residues long. In germline, CDR1 is SGHRS, CDR2 YFSETQ. The ends were cut back, 4 bases at V and 6 bases at J, with 22 bases in the middle. CDR3 residues: CASSPVGLDAAPGELFF. Here the CDR3 DNA reads TGCGCCAGCAGCCCCGTGGGATTGGACGCGGCCCCCGGGGAGCTGTTTTTT.

The genes are TRBV28 and TRBJ2-2; TRBD2 agrees at 13 bases. Germline V lookup: CDR1 MDHEN, CDR2 SYDVKM. The CDR3 spans 16 residues. V lost 3 bases to trimming and J lost 4 bases; unmatched junction nucleotides: 2. CDR3 amino acids: CASSLTSGGSTGELFF. CDR3 coding DNA: TGTGCCAGCAGTTTGACTAGCGGGGGGTCCACCGGGGAGCTGTTTTTT.

The rearrangement uses TRBV10-3 and TRBJ2-2, with D possibly matching TRBD1 (6 bases). V was clipped by 0 bases and J by 8 bases, with 10 bases between them. The CDR3 sequence is 14 residues long. Germline V gene data show CDR1 as ENHRY and CDR2 as SYGVKD. CDR3 DNA: TGTGCCATCAGTGAGTCGCCAGGGGAAGGGGAGCTGTTTTTT. Its protein is CAISESPGEGELFF.

The rearrangement links TRBV5-1 to TRBJ2-5, with 7 bases matching TRBD2. The CDR3 has 16 residues. The V gene's germline CDR1 is SGHRS and CDR2 YFSETQ. Germline trimming cut 2 bases from V and 2 bases from J; bases unmatched to any gene: 9. Written as DNA, the CDR3 is TGCGCCAGCAGCTTAGCTAGCGGAAACATTCAAGAGACCCAGTACTTC. Translation gives CASSLASGNIQETQYF.

V usage is TRBV5-1 and J usage is TRBJ2-7; D gene ambiguous. Deletions cut 4 bases from V and 0 bases from J, with 11 bases between. Germline V gene data show CDR1 as SGHRS and CDR2 as YFSETQ. The CDR3 contains 14 residues. The CDR3 sequence: CASSVLSSSYEQYF. In DNA, the CDR3 is TGCGCCAGCAGCGTGTTAAGTAGCTCCTACGAGCAGTACTTC.

This clone was counted a single time. The sample contains more than one DNA sequence encoding this CDR3. The chain combines TRBV5-1 with TRBJ1-3; the match to TRBD1 covers 12 bases. CDR1 and CDR2 from the germline V gene are SGHRS and YFSETQ. Trimming at V came to 4 bases and at J to 3 bases, leaving 5 bases not matched to a gene. The CDR3 is 16 residues long. Here the CDR3 DNA reads TGCGCCAGCAGCCCGAGGGACAGGGGGCTTGGAAACACCATATATTTT. The encoded protein is CASSPRDRGLGNTIYF.

The rearrangement links TRBV5-1 to TRBJ1-2; the D is unclear. This CDR3 is built from 16 residues. The V gene lost 0 bases and the J gene lost 8 bases, with 20 bases spanning the gap. Germline V gene data show CDR1 as SGHRS and CDR2 as YFSETQ. DNA of the CDR3: TGCGCCAGCAGCTTGGAGGGCCTTGGGCCTATCGGAGGCTACACCTTC. Translating gives CASSLEGLGPIGGYTF.

The rearrangement joins TRBV6-6 to TRBJ1-2, with TRBD1 matching 7 bases. The germline V gene encodes CDR1 MNHNY and CDR2 SVGAGI (reference sequence). J gave up 9 bases and V 6 bases, and 10 bases lay outside the gene matches. The CDR3 totals 13 residues. The CDR3 DNA sequence: TGTGCCAGCAGGTCAGGGGGGGCCTCACGCTACACCTTC. Amino acid sequence: CASRSGGASRYTF.

This clone was counted a single time. This rearrangement joins TRBV5-4 to TRBJ1-1, with TRBD1 matching over 10 bases. Trimming took 0 bases from V and 2 from J; bases not matched to a gene: 7. Germline loops: CDR1 SGHNT, CDR2 YYREEE (reference sequence). The CDR3 extends over 17 amino acids. The CDR3 region has the DNA TGTGCCAGCAGCTTGGCCAAGGACAGGGGGGGAAACACTGAAGCTTTCTTT. Amino acids: CASSLAKDRGGNTEAFF.

The chain is built from TRBV9 and TRBJ1-3; 9 nucleotides agree with TRBD1. CDR1 and CDR2 from the germline V gene are SGDLS and YYNGEE. Losses at the gene ends were 4 bases for V and 3 bases for J; bases not matched to a gene: 17. The CDR3 contains 19 residues. Written as DNA, the CDR3 is TGTGCCAGCAGCCCTCCCGGGACAGGGTCGGCTAACTTTGGAAACACCATATATTTT. Its translation is CASSPPGTGSANFGNTIYF.

This sequence joins TRBV6-6 and TRBJ2-1; D gene ambiguous. The germline V gene encodes CDR1 MNHNY and CDR2 SVGAGI (reference sequence). The CDR3 is made up of 13 amino acids. The V and J ends lost 10 bases and 0 bases respectively, with 10 bases between them. This CDR3 is CAIQESSYNEQFF. The CDR3 nucleotides read TGTGCCATCCAAGAGAGCTCCTACAATGAGCAGTTCTTC.

This chain links TRBV14 with TRBJ1-4, with D hard to call. V was trimmed by 1 base and J by 5 bases, leaving 5 bases between them. Germline V CDR1 and CDR2: SGHDN, FVKESK. The CDR3 length is 13 residues. The CDR3 loop is CASSQAPNEKLFF. The DNA for the CDR3 is TGTGCCAGCAGCCAAGCTCCAAATGAAAAACTGTTTTTT.

The chain links TRBV5-1 to TRBJ2-1, with D possibly matching TRBD2 (6 bases). Trimming stripped 3 bases from V and 3 bases from J, with 22 bases between. Germline V lookup: CDR1 SGHRS, CDR2 YFSETQ. This CDR3 comprises 18 residues. The CDR3, as DNA: TGCGCCAGCAGCTATAATCCTCCCGGGACTGGTAACTACAATGAGCAGTTCTTC. Translation: CASSYNPPGTGNYNEQFF.

This chain joins TRBV6-6 and TRBJ1-1; the D gene is possibly TRBD1 (5 bases). CDR3 size: 15 residues. Germline V gives CDR1 MNHNY, CDR2 SVGAGI (reference sequence). V lost 5 bases, J lost 1 base, and 14 bases lay in between. The CDR3 sequence: CASSKPGTGNTEAFF. The CDR3 DNA sequence: TGTGCCAGCAGTAAACCCGGGACGGGGAACACTGAAGCTTTCTTT.

The V and J genes are TRBV11-2 and TRBJ1-5, with D hard to call. Per germline, CDR1 SGHAT and CDR2 FQNNGV. The CDR3 length is 11 residues. V lost 1 base and J lost 7, with 2 bases in between. In DNA, the CDR3 is TGTGCCAGCAGCTTAGGGCAGCCCCAGCATTTT. Encoded protein: CASSLGQPQHF.

The rearrangement uses TRBV5-1 and TRBJ2-2; 9 positions agree with TRBD1. The ends lost 4 bases at V and 1 base at J; junction bases unmatched: 5. The germline V gene encodes CDR1 SGHRS and CDR2 YFSETQ. The CDR3 has 16 residues. The CDR3 DNA is TGCGCCAGCAGCCGGACAGGGGTGATGAACACCGGGGAGCTGTTTTTT. This sequence encodes CASSRTGVMNTGELFF.